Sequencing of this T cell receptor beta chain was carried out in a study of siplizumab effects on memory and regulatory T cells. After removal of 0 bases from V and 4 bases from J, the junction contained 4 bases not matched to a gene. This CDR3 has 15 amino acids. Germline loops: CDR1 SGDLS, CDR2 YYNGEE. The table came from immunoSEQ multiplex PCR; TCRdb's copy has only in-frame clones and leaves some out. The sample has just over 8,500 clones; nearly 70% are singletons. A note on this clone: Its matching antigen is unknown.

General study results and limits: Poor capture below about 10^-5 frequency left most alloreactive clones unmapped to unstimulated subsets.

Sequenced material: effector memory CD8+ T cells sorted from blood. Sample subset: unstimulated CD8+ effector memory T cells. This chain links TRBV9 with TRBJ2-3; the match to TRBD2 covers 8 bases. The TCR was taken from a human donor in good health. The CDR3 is CASSVGGRSADTQYF. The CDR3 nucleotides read TGTGCCAGCAGCGTAGGCGGGAGGTCGGCAGATACGCAGTATTTT. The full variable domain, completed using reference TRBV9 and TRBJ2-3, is DSGVTQTPKHLITATGQRVTLRCSPRSGDLSVYWYQQSLDQGLQFLIQYYNGEERAKGNILERFSAQQFPDLHSELNLSSLELGDSALYFCASSVGGRSADTQYFGPGTRLTVL.